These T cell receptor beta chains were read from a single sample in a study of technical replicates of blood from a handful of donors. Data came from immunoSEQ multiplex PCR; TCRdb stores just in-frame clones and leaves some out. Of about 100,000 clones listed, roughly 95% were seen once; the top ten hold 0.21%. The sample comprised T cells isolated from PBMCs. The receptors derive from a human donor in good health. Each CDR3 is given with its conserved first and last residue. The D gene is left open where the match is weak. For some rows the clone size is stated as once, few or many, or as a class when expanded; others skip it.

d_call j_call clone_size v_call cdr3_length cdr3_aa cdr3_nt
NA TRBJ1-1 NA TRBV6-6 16 CASSYFSGQGGTEAFF TGTGCCAGCAGTTACTTTAGCGGGCAGGGTGGGACTGAAGCTTTCTTT
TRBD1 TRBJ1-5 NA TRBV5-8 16 CASSLGTGTAKRTQHF TGTGCCAGCAGCCTCGGGACAGGGACAGCCAAAAGGACCCAGCATTTT
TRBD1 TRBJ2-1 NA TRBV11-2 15 CASSWDRVSYNEQFF TGTGCCAGCAGCTGGGACAGGGTATCCTACAATGAGCAGTTCTTC
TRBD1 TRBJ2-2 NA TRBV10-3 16 CAISLTGALNTGELFF TGTGCCATCAGCCTTACAGGGGCCCTGAACACCGGGGAGCTGTTTTTT
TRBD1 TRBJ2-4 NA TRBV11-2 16 CASSRQGGLAKNIQYF TGTGCCAGCAGCAGACAGGGCGGCCTAGCCAAAAACATTCAGTACTTC
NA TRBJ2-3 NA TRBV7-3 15 CASSLVGLTTDTQYF TGTGCCAGCAGCTTAGTAGGACTAACGACAGATACGCAGTATTTT
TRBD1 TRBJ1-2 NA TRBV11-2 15 CASSLWGQGSYGYTF TGTGCCAGCAGCTTGTGGGGACAGGGAAGCTATGGCTACACCTTC
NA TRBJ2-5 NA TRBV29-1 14 CSVEDPRGTETQYF TGCAGCGTTGAAGATCCCAGGGGAACGGAGACCCAGTACTTC
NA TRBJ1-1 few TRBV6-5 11 CASISGIEAFF TGTGCCAGCATCTCAGGGATCGAAGCTTTCTTT
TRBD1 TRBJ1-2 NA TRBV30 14 CAWSTGGLGYGYTF TGTGCCTGGAGTACAGGGGGTTTGGGCTATGGCTACACCTTC
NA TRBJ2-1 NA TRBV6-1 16 CASSEEFGGFYNEQFF TGTGCCAGCAGTGAAGAATTTGGGGGGTTCTACAATGAGCAGTTCTTC
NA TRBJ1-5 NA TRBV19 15 CASLTRTDSNQPQHF TGTGCCAGCCTCACCCGGACAGATAGCAATCAGCCCCAGCATTTT
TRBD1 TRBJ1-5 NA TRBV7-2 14 CASSAGQGYLPQHF TGTGCCAGCAGCGCCGGACAGGGGTACTTGCCCCAGCATTTT
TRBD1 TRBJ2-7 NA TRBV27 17 CASSLYPLTGFTYEQYF TGTGCCAGCAGTTTATACCCCTTGACAGGGTTTACCTACGAGCAGTACTTC
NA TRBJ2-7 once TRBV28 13 CASSLPQNYEQYF TGTGCCAGCAGTTTACCTCAGAATTACGAGCAGTACTTC
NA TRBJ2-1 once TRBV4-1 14 CASSQVSPAGEQFF TGCGCCAGCAGCCAAGTATCCCCGGCGGGTGAGCAGTTCTTC
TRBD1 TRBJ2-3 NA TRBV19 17 CASSIDPRQGIPDTQYF TGTGCCAGTAGTATAGATCCCCGACAGGGAATCCCAGATACGCAGTATTTT
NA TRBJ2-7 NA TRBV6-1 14 CASIRPELTYEQYF TGTGCCAGCATTCGTCCAGAACTAACCTACGAGCAGTACTTC
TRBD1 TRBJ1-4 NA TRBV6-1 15 CASSETAGGSEKLFF TGTGCCAGCAGTGAAACGGCAGGGGGCTCTGAAAAACTGTTTTTT
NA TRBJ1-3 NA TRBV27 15 CASRGHAVSGNTIYF TGTGCCAGCAGGGGACATGCGGTGTCTGGAAACACCATATATTTT
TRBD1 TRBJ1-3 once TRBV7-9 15 CASSKTGTGGNTIYF TGTGCCAGCAGTAAAACCGGGACAGGGGGAAACACCATATATTTT
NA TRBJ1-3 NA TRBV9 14 CASSGQGSRNTIYF TGTGCCAGCAGCGGCCAGGGAAGTAGAAACACCATATATTTT